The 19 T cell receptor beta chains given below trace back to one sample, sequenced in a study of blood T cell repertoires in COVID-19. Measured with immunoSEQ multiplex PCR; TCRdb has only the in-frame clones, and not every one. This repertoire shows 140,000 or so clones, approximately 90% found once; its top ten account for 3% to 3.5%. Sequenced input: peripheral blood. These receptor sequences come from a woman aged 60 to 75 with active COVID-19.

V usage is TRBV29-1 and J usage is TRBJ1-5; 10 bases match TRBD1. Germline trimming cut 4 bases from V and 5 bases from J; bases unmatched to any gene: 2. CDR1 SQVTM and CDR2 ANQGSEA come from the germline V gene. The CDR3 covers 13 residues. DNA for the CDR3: TGCAGCGTTGCCGGGACAGGGGATCAGCCCCAGCATTTT. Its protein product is CSVAGTGDQPQHF.

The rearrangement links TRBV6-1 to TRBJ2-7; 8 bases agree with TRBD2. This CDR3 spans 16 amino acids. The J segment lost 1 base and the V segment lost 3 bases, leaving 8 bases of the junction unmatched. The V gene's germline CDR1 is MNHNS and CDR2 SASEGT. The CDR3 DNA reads TGTGCCAGCAGTGACCCTTTGGCGGGAGGATCCTACGAGCAGTACTTC. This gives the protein CASSDPLAGGSYEQYF.

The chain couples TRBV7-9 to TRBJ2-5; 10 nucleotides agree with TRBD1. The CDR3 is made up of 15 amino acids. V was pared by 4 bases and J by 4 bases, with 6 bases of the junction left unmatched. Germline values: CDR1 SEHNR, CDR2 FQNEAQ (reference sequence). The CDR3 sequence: CASSSGTGEAETQYF. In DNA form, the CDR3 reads TGTGCCAGCAGCTCCGGGACAGGGGAAGCAGAGACCCAGTACTTC.

The CDR3 loop reads CASSLGLKGTSDTQYF. CDR3 DNA sequence: TGTGCCAGCAGCTTAGGCCTAAAGGGGACATCAGATACGCAGTATTTT. This chain connects TRBV13 to TRBJ2-3, with a tentative D call TRBD1 (6 bases). CDR1 is PRHDT, CDR2 FYEKMQ, per germline (reference sequence). The CDR3 loop spans 16 amino acids. V was pared by 0 bases and J by 4 bases, with 14 bases between. Together with reference TRBV13 and TRBJ2-3, the CDR3 gives the full variable domain: AAGVIQSPRHLIKEKRETATLKCYPIPRHDTVYWYQQGPGQDPQFLISFYEKMQSDKGSIPDRFSAQQFSDYHSELNMSSLELGDSALYFCASSLGLKGTSDTQYFGPGTRLTVL.

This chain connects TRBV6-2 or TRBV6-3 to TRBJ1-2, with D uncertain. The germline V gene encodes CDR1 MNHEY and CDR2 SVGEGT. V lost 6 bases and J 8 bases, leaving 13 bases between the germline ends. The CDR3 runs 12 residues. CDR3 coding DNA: TGTGCCAGCAGCTCCACGTCGGGGGGCTACACCTTC. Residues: CASSSTSGGYTF.

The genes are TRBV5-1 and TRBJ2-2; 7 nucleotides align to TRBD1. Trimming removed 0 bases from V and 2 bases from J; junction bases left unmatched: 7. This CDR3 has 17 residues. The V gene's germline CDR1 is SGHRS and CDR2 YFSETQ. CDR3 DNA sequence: TGCGCCAGCAGCTTGGGTCATACAGGGGCAAACACCGGGGAGCTGTTTTTT. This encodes CASSLGHTGANTGELFF.

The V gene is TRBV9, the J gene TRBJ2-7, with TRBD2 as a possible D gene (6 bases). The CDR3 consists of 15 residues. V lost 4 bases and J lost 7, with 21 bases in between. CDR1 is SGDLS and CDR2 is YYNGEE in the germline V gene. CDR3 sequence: CASSQSPAGAGEQYF. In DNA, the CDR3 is TGTGCCAGCAGCCAATCCCCCGCCGGGGCGGGGGAGCAGTACTTC. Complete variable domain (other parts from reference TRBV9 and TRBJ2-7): DSGVTQTPKHLITATGQRVTLRCSPRSGDLSVYWYQQSLDQGLQFLIQYYNGEERAKGNILERFSAQQFPDLHSELNLSSLELGDSALYFCASSQSPAGAGEQYFGPGTRLTVT.

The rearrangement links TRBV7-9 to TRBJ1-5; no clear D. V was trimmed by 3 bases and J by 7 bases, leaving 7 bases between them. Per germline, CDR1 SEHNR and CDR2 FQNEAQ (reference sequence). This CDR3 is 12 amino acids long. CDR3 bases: TGTGCCAGCAGCTTCTGGGAGCAGCCCCAGCATTTT. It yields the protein CASSFWEQPQHF.

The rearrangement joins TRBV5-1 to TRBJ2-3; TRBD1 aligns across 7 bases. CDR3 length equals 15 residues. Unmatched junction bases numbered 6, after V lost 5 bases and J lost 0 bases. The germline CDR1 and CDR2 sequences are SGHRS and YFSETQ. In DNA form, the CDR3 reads TGCGCCAGCAGTCCCGGGACAGCTAGCACAGATACGCAGTATTTT. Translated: CASSPGTASTDTQYF.

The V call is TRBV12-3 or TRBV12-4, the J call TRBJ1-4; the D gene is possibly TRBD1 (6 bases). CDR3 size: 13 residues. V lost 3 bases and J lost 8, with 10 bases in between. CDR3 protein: CASSLGGPEKLFF. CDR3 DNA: TGTGCCAGCAGTTTGGGGGGGCCGGAAAAACTGTTTTTT.

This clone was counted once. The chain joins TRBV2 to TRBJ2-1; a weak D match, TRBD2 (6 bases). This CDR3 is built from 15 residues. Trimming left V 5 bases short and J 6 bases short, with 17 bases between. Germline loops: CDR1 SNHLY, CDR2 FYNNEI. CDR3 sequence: CASSTPQTRRNEQFF. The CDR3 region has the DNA TGTGCCAGCAGTACCCCACAGACTAGACGCAATGAGCAGTTCTTC.

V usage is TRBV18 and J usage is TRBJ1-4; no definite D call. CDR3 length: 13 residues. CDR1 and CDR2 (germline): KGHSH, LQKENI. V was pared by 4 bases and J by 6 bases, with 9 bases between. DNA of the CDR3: TGTGCCAGCTCACGAAGTCCGGATGAAAAACTGTTTTTT. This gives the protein CASSRSPDEKLFF. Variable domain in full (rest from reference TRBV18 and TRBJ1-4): NAGVMQNPRHLVRRRGQEARLRCSPMKGHSHVYWYRQLPEEGLKFMVYLQKENIIDESGMPKERFSAEFPKEGPSILRIQQVVRGDSAAYFCASSRSPDEKLFFGSGTQLSVL.

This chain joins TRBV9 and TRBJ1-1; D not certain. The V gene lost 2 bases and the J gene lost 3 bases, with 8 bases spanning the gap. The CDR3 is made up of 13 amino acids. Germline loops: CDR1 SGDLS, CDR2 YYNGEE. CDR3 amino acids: CASSVSRDTEAFF. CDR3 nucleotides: TGTGCCAGCAGCGTCTCTCGGGACACTGAAGCTTTCTTT.

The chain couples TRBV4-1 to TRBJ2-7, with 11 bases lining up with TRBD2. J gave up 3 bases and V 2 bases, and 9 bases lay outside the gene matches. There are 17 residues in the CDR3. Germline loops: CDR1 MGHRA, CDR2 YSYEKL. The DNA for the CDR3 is TGCGCCAGCAGCCAACTTATGGGCCTAGCGGGAGGCTACGAGCAGTACTTC. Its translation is CASSQLMGLAGGYEQYF.

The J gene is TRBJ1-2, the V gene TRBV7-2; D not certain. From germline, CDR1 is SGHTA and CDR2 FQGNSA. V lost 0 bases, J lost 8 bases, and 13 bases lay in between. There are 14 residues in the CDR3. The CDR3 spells CASSLARIDFGYTF. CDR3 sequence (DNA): TGTGCCAGCAGCTTAGCGCGTATCGACTTCGGCTACACCTTC.

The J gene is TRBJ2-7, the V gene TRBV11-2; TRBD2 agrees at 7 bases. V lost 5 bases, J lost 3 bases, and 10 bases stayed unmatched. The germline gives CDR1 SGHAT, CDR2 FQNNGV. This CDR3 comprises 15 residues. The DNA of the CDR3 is TGTGCCAGCAGCCCCCCCGGTCTAGCGGACTACGAGCAGTACTTC. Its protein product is CASSPPGLADYEQYF.

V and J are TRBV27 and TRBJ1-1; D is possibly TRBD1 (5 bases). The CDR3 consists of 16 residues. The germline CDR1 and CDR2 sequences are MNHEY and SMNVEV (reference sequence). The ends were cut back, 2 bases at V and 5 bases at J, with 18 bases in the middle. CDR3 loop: CASSLGGGRVGTEAFF. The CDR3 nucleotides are TGTGCCAGCAGTTTAGGGGGAGGGAGGGTTGGAACTGAAGCTTTCTTT.

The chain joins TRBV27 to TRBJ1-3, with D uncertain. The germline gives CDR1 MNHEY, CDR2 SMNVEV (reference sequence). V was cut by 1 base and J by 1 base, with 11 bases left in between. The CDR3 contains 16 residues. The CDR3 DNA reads TGTGCCAGCAGTTTATATTCCCCCCGGTCTGGAAACACCATATATTTT. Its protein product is CASSLYSPRSGNTIYF.

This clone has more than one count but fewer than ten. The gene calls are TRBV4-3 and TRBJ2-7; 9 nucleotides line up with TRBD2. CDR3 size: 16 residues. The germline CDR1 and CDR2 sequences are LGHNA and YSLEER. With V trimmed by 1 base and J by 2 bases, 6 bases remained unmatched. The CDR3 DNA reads TGCGCCAGCAGCCAAGTTAGCGGGGGCTATCCCTACGAGCAGTACTTC. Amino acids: CASSQVSGGYPYEQYF.